The text below deals with one T cell receptor (beta chain). The antigen remains undetermined. This sample stems from a study of cytomegalovirus exposure and HLA in healthy donors. Study context: Unique TCRs numbering some 80 million, obtained from HLA-typed donors, made up an early data release. General study points: Cytomegalovirus-associated TCR beta chains were listed, numbering some 170.

Trimming took 7 bases from V and 6 from J; bases not matched to a gene: 5. The CDR3 spans 16 residues. In germline, CDR1 is LNHDA, CDR2 SQIVND (reference sequence). Vbeta (60) and Jbeta (13) primers were used in the PCR. Assay: immunoSEQ multiplex PCR; the TCRdb copy retains only in-frame clones and omits some. This sample has about 190,000 clones, with around 85% found just once. The clonotype comes from a boy between 2 and 15 years old in good health and CMV-seronegative. The V call is TRBV19, the J call TRBJ2-2, with 16 bases matching TRBD2. Sequencing was carried out using PBMCs. The CDR3 sequence is CASMEGLAGGSGELFF. The CDR3 DNA follows: TGTGCCAGTATGGAGGGACTAGCGGGAGGGTCCGGGGAGCTGTTTTTT.